This TCR beta chain was profiled in a study of blood T cell repertoires in COVID-19. TCRdb's copy holds only in-frame clones and misses some; the assay was immunoSEQ multiplex PCR. The table shows 200,000 to 250,000 clones, with around 85% occurring only once. This clone has just one count. V lost 3 bases, J lost 5 bases, and 9 bases stayed unmatched. Germline loops: CDR1 MDHEN, CDR2 SYDVKM. The CDR3 extends over 17 amino acids. The TCR was taken from a woman in her twenties or thirties who had recovered from COVID-19. The rearrangement uses TRBV28 and TRBJ1-6, with 8 bases identical to TRBD1. Input material: peripheral blood. CDR3 sequence reads: CASSLPGQGSNNSPLHF. The CDR3 DNA follows: TGTGCCAGCAGTTTGCCCGGACAGGGCAGTAATAATTCACCCCTCCACTTT.